This T cell receptor (beta chain) was retrieved from a study of blood T cell repertoires in COVID-19. Overall study: The samples span acute and convalescent COVID-19 from the United States, Italy and Spain.

The study recruited people aged about 18 to 90 years across around 24 US areas. In the original analysis: From reference gene primer amplification, estimates of nucleated cell counts were derived. Only in-frame clones appear in the TCRdb table, and some are missing; sequencing was by immunoSEQ multiplex PCR. The V and J calls and clone size come from that table; D and trimming were worked out from the DNA. The sample shows roughly 74,000 clones, 85% to 90% of them seen only once. The clonotype was recovered from a woman aged 45-65 years with acute COVID-19. The sequenced material came from PBMCs or T cells enriched from blood (not recorded which).

The CDR3 loop is CSPLGGGRYNEQFF. In DNA form, the CDR3 reads TGCAGCCCCCTCGGAGGCGGGAGGTACAATGAGCAGTTCTTC. V is TRBV29-1 and J is TRBJ2-1; 8 nucleotides line up with TRBD2. The CDR3 runs to 14 residues. Trimming cost V 8 bases and J 4 bases; bases outside gene matches: 10. The germline V gene encodes CDR1 SQVTM and CDR2 ANQGSEA.